This is a list of T cell receptor beta chains from one sample in a study of blood T cell repertoires in COVID-19. Profiled with immunoSEQ multiplex PCR; TCRdb holds only in-frame clones, not every one. The sample contains 380,000 or so clones, about 90% of which appear only once. Sequencing input: peripheral blood. The receptors were gathered from a man between 35 and 55 years old with acute or convalescent COVID-19. The CDR3 runs from the conserved cysteine through the conserved F or W. The D gene is left open where the match is weak. Rows may omit the clone size; those that give it use once, few, many or a size class.

V	D	size	J	CDR3	DNA
TRBV5-1	-	-	TRBJ2-2	CASSLGSDTLTGELFF	TGCGCCAGCAGCTTGGGGTCGGACACACTCACCGGGGAGCTGTTTTTT
TRBV5-4	TRBD2	-	TRBJ2-2	CASSTGLATTGELFF	TGTGCCAGCAGCACGGGACTAGCAACCACCGGGGAGCTGTTTTTT
TRBV5-1	TRBD2	-	TRBJ2-1	CASSFGRTSDEQFF	TGCGCCAGCAGCTTTGGAAGGACTAGCGATGAGCAGTTCTTC
TRBV19	TRBD1	-	TRBJ1-5	CASSSSRTGAVRQPQHF	TGTGCCAGTAGTTCCAGCCGGACAGGAGCGGTAAGGCAGCCCCAGCATTTT
TRBV9	-	-	TRBJ1-2	CASSVAPGQSYGYTF	TGTGCCAGCAGCGTAGCTCCAGGGCAGAGCTATGGCTACACCTTC
TRBV10-3	TRBD1	-	TRBJ2-2	CAISPPSGTGEAGELFF	TGTGCCATCAGTCCCCCATCCGGGACAGGGGAGGCCGGGGAGCTGTTTTTT
TRBV19	TRBD2	-	TRBJ2-7	CASSIGGGRGLEQYF	TGTGCCAGTAGTATAGGGGGGGGTCGGGGATTGGAGCAGTACTTC
TRBV7-9	-	-	TRBJ2-1	CASSLGSTYNEQFF	TGTGCCAGCAGCTTAGGAAGCACCTACAATGAGCAGTTCTTC
TRBV11-3	-	-	TRBJ2-6	CASSLESGSGANVLTF	TGTGCCAGCAGCTTAGAGTCGGGCTCTGGGGCCAACGTCCTGACTTTC
TRBV7-8	TRBD1	-	TRBJ2-5	CASKKRGQLETQYF	TGTGCCAGCAAAAAAAGGGGACAGTTAGAGACCCAGTACTTC
TRBV30	TRBD1	-	TRBJ1-3	CAWKWDREYTIYF	TGTGCCTGGAAGTGGGACAGGGAGTACACCATATATTTT
TRBV14	-	-	TRBJ2-7	CASSQTGTQSEQYF	TGTGCCAGCAGCCAGACCGGGACACAGAGCGAGCAGTACTTC
TRBV10-1	TRBD1	-	TRBJ2-2	CASSGQDVNSGELFF	TGCGCCAGCAGCGGACAGGACGTTAATTCCGGGGAGCTGTTTTTT
TRBV7-9	-	-	TRBJ2-3	CASSFFSGEPVDTQYF	TGTGCCAGCAGCTTCTTTTCGGGGGAACCTGTGGATACGCAGTATTTT
TRBV18	TRBD2	-	TRBJ2-1	CASSPPLAGGYNEQFF	TGTGCCAGCTCACCACCACTAGCGGGAGGCTACAATGAGCAGTTCTTC
TRBV6-6	TRBD1	-	TRBJ2-7	CASSSQGSSSYEQYF	TGTGCCAGCAGTTCACAGGGGTCGAGCTCCTACGAGCAGTACTTC
TRBV3-1/TRBV3-2	-	-	TRBJ1-3	CASSQVREVGNTIYF	TGTGCCAGCAGCCAAGTAAGGGAGGTTGGAAACACCATATATTTT
TRBV5-1	-	-	TRBJ2-5	CASSLRAQRGKETQYF	TGCGCCAGCAGCTTGAGGGCTCAACGGGGTAAAGAGACCCAGTACTTC
TRBV19	TRBD1	-	TRBJ1-2	CASSKDREFYGYTF	TGTGCCAGTAGTAAGGACAGGGAATTCTATGGCTACACCTTC
TRBV21-1	-	-	TRBJ2-1	CASSQNLGSSYNEQFF	TGTGCCAGCAGCCAAAACCTGGGGAGCTCCTACAATGAGCAGTTCTTC
TRBV4-1	-	-	TRBJ2-2	CASSKKDNSGELFF	TGCGCCAGCAGCAAAAAGGACAATTCCGGGGAGCTGTTTTTT
TRBV2	TRBD1	-	TRBJ1-5	CASRGQGGQPQHF	TGTGCCAGCAGGGGACAGGGAGGCCAGCCCCAGCATTTT
TRBV6-2/TRBV6-3	-	once	TRBJ2-7	CASSQDSFSTKQYF	TGTGCCAGCAGTCAGGACAGCTTCTCTACGAAGCAGTACTTC
TRBV12-3/TRBV12-4	-	-	TRBJ2-5	CASTPTNQETQYF	TGTGCCAGCACCCCCACAAATCAAGAGACCCAGTACTTC
TRBV2	TRBD1	-	TRBJ2-5	CASSVRGQGQETQYF	TGTGCCAGCAGTGTAAGGGGGCAGGGCCAAGAGACCCAGTACTTC
TRBV5-4	-	-	TRBJ1-1	CASSFSQESEAFF	TGTGCCAGCAGCTTTTCACAGGAATCTGAAGCTTTCTTT